The rows below give T cell receptor beta chains drawn from one sample of a study of T cell repertoires and leukemia-associated antigens. Their specific antigens are unknown. MiXCR, applied by TCRdb to the 5' RACE reads, yields one record per CDR3 protein. The sample has about 9,800 distinct CDR3 sequences; roughly 40% are singletons. The source material was CD3+ T cells sorted from blood and cultured. These receptors all come from a female donor in good health. Both conserved end residues are part of each CDR3. A D gene is named only where the DNA matches it firmly. Size tells how often a clone was seen (once, few, many) or the class of an expanded clone, and some rows leave it out.

many	NA	TRBV4-3	TRBJ1-4	TGCGCCAGCAGCCGAGACAGAGCGTACTCTAATGAAAAACTGTTTTTT	CASSRDRAYSNEKLFF
few	TRBD1	TRBV5-1	TRBJ2-2	TGCGCCAGCAGACCAGGGGGTGGGAACACCGGGGAGCTGTTTTTT	CASRPGGGNTGELFF
NA	TRBD1	TRBV29-1	TRBJ1-6	TGCAGCGTCCGGGACAGCCTGGGATTCCTCCACTTT	CSVRDSLGFLHF
once	NA	TRBV20-1	TRBJ2-5	TGCAGTGCTAGAGGTGGAGCGGCCCCGGGAGAGACCCAGTACTTC	CSARGGAAPGETQYF
many	NA	TRBV30	TRBJ2-1	TGTGCCTGGACGAGAGACTCTGGCAATGAGCAGTTCTTC	CAWTRDSGNEQFF
NA	NA	TRBV28	TRBJ2-3	TGTGCCAGCAGACCAATTAGTGTTCTAGGCCCTTTAGGCACAGATACGCAGTATTTT	CASRPISVLGPLGTDTQYF
NA	NA	TRBV27	TRBJ2-5	TGTGCCAGCAGTTTATCAGGTCCAGAGACCCAGTACTTC	CASSLSGPETQYF
NA	NA	TRBV7-9	TRBJ2-5	TGTGCCAGCAGCTTGTTAAAAGAGACCCAGTACTTC	CASSLLKETQYF
once	NA	TRBV5-1	TRBJ1-5	TGCGCCACAAGGCACGGGGGCGACGGTACGCAGCATTTT	CATRHGGDGTQHF
many	NA	TRBV29-1	TRBJ2-2	TGCAGCGTTCTTGAGGTCACCGGGGAGCTGTTTTTT	CSVLEVTGELFF
NA	NA	TRBV29-1	TRBJ2-4	TGCAGCGTTGGAGCCTATGGAGACATTCAGTACTTC	CSVGAYGDIQYF
medium-sized	NA	TRBV3-1	TRBJ2-1	TGTGCCAGCAGCCAAGAGAAAATGGGGTACAATGAGCAGTTCTTC	CASSQEKMGYNEQFF
NA	TRBD2	TRBV4-1	TRBJ2-1	TGCGCCAGCAGCCAGCCCGGGGGACTAGCGGGAGGCACCTACAATGAGCAGTTCTTC	CASSQPGGLAGGTYNEQFF
once	TRBD2	TRBV20-1	TRBJ2-1	TGCGGTGCTAGTCGGCTAGCGGGGACCGGAATCACAGATACGCAGTTCTTC	CGASRLAGTGITDTQFF
NA	NA	TRBV18	TRBJ2-7	TGTGCCAGCTCACCGTACGCTGAAGCGGAGCAGTACTTC	CASSPYAEAEQYF
NA	NA	TRBV27	TRBJ2-1	TGTGCCAGCAGTTCTCTAGAAAATGAGCAGTTCTTC	CASSSLENEQFF
medium-sized	TRBD2	TRBV3-1	TRBJ2-5	TGTGCCAGCAGCCAGGCCCCACTAGCGGGCCGCGAGACCCAGTACTTC	CASSQAPLAGRETQYF
medium-sized	NA	TRBV18	TRBJ2-6	TGTGCCAGCTCACCATTTCCCGAGGACAGCATGATCTCTGGGGCCAACGTCCTGACTTTC	CASSPFPEDSMISGANVLTF
NA	TRBD2	TRBV7-9	TRBJ2-3	TGTGCCAGCAACTTAGGTTTAGCGGGAGGGACAACTATAGATACGCAGTATTTT	CASNLGLAGGTTIDTQYF
NA	TRBD2	TRBV12-3/TRBV12-4	TRBJ2-5	TGTGCCGGCAGAACCCCTAGCGGGAGGATTCAAGAGACCCAGTACTTC	CAGRTPSGRIQETQYF
NA	TRBD2	TRBV25-1	TRBJ2-1	TGTGCCAGCAGTGATTTTAGCGGGTCTCAAGATGAGCAGTTCTTC	CASSDFSGSQDEQFF
NA	NA	TRBV20-1	TRBJ2-7	TGCAGTGCTGGACTTCAGGGGAACGAGCAGTACTTC	CSAGLQGNEQYF
NA	NA	TRBV18	TRBJ2-7	TGTGCCAGCTCACTAGAAGGACGGACTGTCTACGAGCAGCACTTC	CASSLEGRTVYEQHF
few	NA	TRBV25-1	TRBJ1-1	TGTGCCAGCAGTGTAGGGAGGAACACTGAAGCTTTCTTT	CASSVGRNTEAFF
NA	NA	TRBV7-9	TRBJ2-7	TGTGCCAGCAGCTTAGCGGGAGCCCAGCACTACGAGCAGTACTTC	CASSLAGAQHYEQYF
many	NA	TRBV20-1	TRBJ2-7	TGCAGTGCTAGACAGGGTTACTACGAGCAGTACTTC	CSARQGYYEQYF
few	NA	TRBV5-4	TRBJ1-1	TGTGCCAGCAGCTTGCCAGCCCTCACGGGCACTGAAGCTTTCTTT	CASSLPALTGTEAFF
NA	NA	TRBV12-3/TRBV12-4	TRBJ1-2	TGTGCCAGCAGAACCGACACCTCGGGAGGCTACACCTTC	CASRTDTSGGYTF
many	NA	TRBV28	TRBJ2-1	TGTGCCAGCATGACGCAGTGGGAGAACTACAATGAGCAGTTCTTC	CASMTQWENYNEQFF
NA	NA	TRBV28	TRBJ2-2	TGTGCCAGCAGTCCCATTTGGTGGGGGGAGCTGTTTTTT	CASSPIWWGELFF
NA	NA	TRBV24-1	TRBJ2-2	TGTGCCACCAGTGATTTCCCAGGAGGGCTCACCGGGGAGCTGTTTTTT	CATSDFPGGLTGELFF
NA	TRBD2	TRBV20-1	TRBJ2-5	TGCAGTGCTAAGGAGGGTAGCGGGGACGCGGGGGCGGACCAGTACTTC	CSAKEGSGDAGADQYF
NA	NA	TRBV3-1	TRBJ1-5	TGTGCCAGCAGCCAAATGTCGGGTCAGCCCCAGCATTTT	CASSQMSGQPQHF
NA	NA	TRBV7-2	TRBJ2-5	TGTGCCAGCAGCTTATCTTTGTTTAATCCTCAAGAGACCCAGTACTTC	CASSLSLFNPQETQYF
NA	TRBD2	TRBV2	TRBJ2-1	TGTGCCAGCCTAACCGGGACTAGCGGGAGGAAGGGGAATGAGCAGTTCTTC	CASLTGTSGRKGNEQFF
few	TRBD2	TRBV5-1	TRBJ2-7	TGCGCCAGCAGCCACGGGACTAGCTACGAGCAGTACTTC	CASSHGTSYEQYF
NA	TRBD2	TRBV5-1	TRBJ2-1	TGCGCCAGCAACCGCGGCAGCGGGAGGGCCGAGGAGCAGTTCTTC	CASNRGSGRAEEQFF
many	NA	TRBV11-2	TRBJ1-1	TGTGCCAGCAGCTCATACCGGGACGGGAGAAACACTGAAGCTTTCTTT	CASSSYRDGRNTEAFF
NA	NA	TRBV29-1	TRBJ2-3	TGCAGCGTTGAAGTTCGCGGGACGGCAGATACGCAGTATTTT	CSVEVRGTADTQYF
once	NA	TRBV10-3	TRBJ2-7	TGTGCCATCAAGACACTTAGCTCCTACGAGCAGCACTTC	CAIKTLSSYEQHF
NA	TRBD2	TRBV5-1	TRBJ2-7	TGCGCCAGCAGCTTGTCGCTAGCGGGAGATCCAGGGCAGTACTTC	CASSLSLAGDPGQYF
NA	NA	TRBV7-8	TRBJ2-1	TGTGCCAGCAGAGGAGGGTGGAACAATGAGCAGTTCTTC	CASRGGWNNEQFF
NA	NA	TRBV20-1	TRBJ1-5	TGCAGTGCTAGAGATGGGGGCAATCAGCCCCAGCATTTT	CSARDGGNQPQHF
NA	NA	TRBV29-1	TRBJ2-3	TGCAGCATACCCCCGGCGGGCGGAGCCACAGATACGTTGTATTTT	CSIPPAGGATDTLYF
many	TRBD1	TRBV27	TRBJ1-1	TGTGCCAGCAGTGCAGACAGGGGGTGGGCTGAAGCTTTCTTT	CASSADRGWAEAFF
many	NA	TRBV4-3	TRBJ2-3	TGCGCCAGCAGCCTCGGTCCTCCCTATTTTTTGGATACGCAGTATTTT	CASSLGPPYFLDTQYF
few	NA	TRBV7-4	TRBJ1-2	TGTGCCAGCAGCGCCGCCGGCCGGTATGGCTACACCTTC	CASSAAGRYGYTF
NA	TRBD1	TRBV7-2	TRBJ2-1	TGTGCCAGCACTCAGGGGACAGGGAATGTAGATGAGCAGTTCTTC	CASTQGTGNVDEQFF
few	NA	TRBV24-1	TRBJ2-3	TGTGCCACCAGTGACCCATGGACAGATACGCAGTATTTT	CATSDPWTDTQYF